One sample yielded the 32 T cell receptor beta chains listed below, sequenced in a study of Ad26.COV2.S vaccination and SARS-CoV-2 variants. Treatment denoted: roughly 18 received Ad26.COV2.S at low or high dose, single or two shots; about 5 received placebo; per-sample allocation not given. Each sample was drawn 63 days after the first injection (of vaccine or placebo). The protocol was immunoSEQ multiplex PCR, while the TCRdb copy is restricted to in-frame clones and leaves out a portion. The repertoire holds 400,000 or so clones, with approximately 90% as singletons. The specimen comprised peripheral blood, sampled in a trial of Ad26.COV2.S vaccine versus placebo. The receptors were gathered from a person between 18 and 65 years old who received the Ad26.COV2.S COVID-19 vaccine or a placebo.

V and J are TRBV7-8 and TRBJ1-6, with D hard to call. Germline V CDR1 and CDR2: SGHVS, FQNEAQ. Trimming cost V 5 bases and J 7 bases, with 15 bases left between them. The CDR3 has 15 amino acids. The CDR3 DNA is TGTGCCAGCAGCCTCGGGGTGACGGCCAATTCACCCCTCCACTTT. Protein: CASSLGVTANSPLHF.

This rearrangement joins TRBV7-2 to TRBJ2-5; a weak D match, TRBD2 (6 bases). Trimming took off 1 base at V and 4 bases at J, with 13 bases between the two ends. This CDR3 comprises 15 residues. Germline loops: CDR1 SGHTA, CDR2 FQGNSA. CDR3 bases: TGTGCCAGCAGCTTAGTTCTAGCGAACCGAGAGACCCAGTACTTC. Its translation: CASSLVLANRETQYF. Complete variable domain (other parts from reference TRBV7-2 and TRBJ2-5): GAGVSQSPSNKVTEKGKDVELRCDPISGHTALYWYRQSLGQGLEFLIYFQGNSAPDKSGLPSDRFSAERTGGSVSTLTIQRTQQEDSAVYLCASSLVLANRETQYFGPGTRLLVL.

The CDR3 DNA reads TGTGCCAGCAGCCAGCCAGGGGTTGAGCAGTTCTTC. This encodes CASSQPGVEQFF. The rearrangement joins TRBV3-1 (or the pseudogene TRBV3-2) to TRBJ2-1; D is perhaps TRBD1 (6 bases). Trimming took 3 bases from V and 9 from J, leaving 9 bases between them. Germline V gene sequence: CDR1 LGHDT, CDR2 YNNKEL (reference sequence). The CDR3 totals 12 residues.

This clone was seen only once. The chain joins TRBV7-8 to TRBJ2-7; tentative D call: TRBD2 (6 bases). Between the trimmed V and J ends, which lost 5 bases and 4 bases, there was a span of 21 bases. The CDR3 is made up of 16 amino acids. Germline V gene lookup returns CDR1 SGHVS and CDR2 FQNEAQ. In nucleotides, the CDR3 is TGTGCCAGCAGCGCACGGGACTCCCTCGGCGTGTACGAGCAGTACTTC. Its protein is CASSARDSLGVYEQYF.

This chain joins TRBV2 and TRBJ1-2, with D unclear. The CDR3 runs to 13 residues. V shed 6 bases and J shed 4 bases, with 12 bases lying between them. Looked up from germline, CDR1 is SNHLY and CDR2 is FYNNEI. The CDR3 spells CASSARETYGYTF. CDR3 in DNA: TGTGCCAGCAGCGCCAGAGAGACCTATGGCTACACCTTC.

V gene TRBV11-2 combines with J gene TRBJ2-5; 8 nucleotides match TRBD2. CDR1 and CDR2 (germline): SGHAT, FQNNGV. This CDR3 is 14 amino acids long. J gave up 1 base and V 3 bases, and 1 base lay outside the gene matches. The CDR3 protein is CASSFRGGQETQYF. The CDR3 DNA reads as TGTGCCAGCAGCTTCCGGGGGGGCCAAGAGACCCAGTACTTC. Full variable domain (remainder filled in from reference TRBV11-2 and TRBJ2-5): EAGVAQSPRYKIIEKRQSVAFWCNPISGHATLYWYQQILGQGPKLLIQFQNNGVVDDSQLPKDRFSAERLKGVDSTLKIQPAKLEDSAVYLCASSFRGGQETQYFGPGTRLLVL.

The CDR3 loop reads CASSLVQGTGNTIYF. Written as DNA, the CDR3 is TGTGCCAGCAGCTTAGTACAGGGGACTGGAAACACCATATATTTT. V and J are TRBV7-2 and TRBJ1-3; 7 nucleotides align to TRBD1. The germline gives CDR1 SGHTA, CDR2 FQGNSA. V lost 1 base and J lost 2; bases outside the gene matches: 2. The CDR3 consists of 15 residues.

This sequence joins TRBV11-2 and TRBJ2-3; 9 bases map to TRBD2. The CDR3 consists of 14 residues. V lost 5 bases to trimming and J lost 2 bases; unmatched junction nucleotides: 2. Germline CDR1 reads SGHAT; CDR2 reads FQNNGV. Written as DNA, the CDR3 is TGTGCCAGCAGCAGCGGGGGGAACACAGATACGCAGTATTTT. Its translation is CASSSGGNTDTQYF.

The V gene is TRBV6-5, the J gene TRBJ1-2; D remains unclear. Trimming removed 2 bases from V and 7 bases from J, with 11 bases in between. Germline loops: CDR1 MNHEY, CDR2 SVGAGI. CDR3 length equals 13 residues. Written as DNA, the CDR3 is TGTGCCAGCAGTTACCGATCTCTGGGTGGCTACACCTTC. Translated: CASSYRSLGGYTF.

This chain links TRBV20-1 with TRBJ2-7; no firm D call. V was clipped by 6 bases and J by 0 bases, with 6 bases between them. The CDR3 sequence is 11 residues long. Germline V lookup: CDR1 DFQATT, CDR2 SNEGSKA (reference sequence). The CDR3 bases are TGCAGTGCCGGGTTCTCCTACGAGCAGTACTTC. Translated, it gives CSAGFSYEQYF.

CDR3 protein: CASQGQGNIQYF. The DNA for the CDR3 is TGTGCCAGTCAAGGACAGGGCAACATTCAGTACTTC. The chain joins TRBV19 to TRBJ2-4; TRBD1 agrees at 8 bases. V lost 8 bases and J lost 7; bases outside the gene matches: 4. This CDR3 contains 12 residues. Germline CDR1 is LNHDA and CDR2 is SQIVND (reference sequence).

The chain joins TRBV5-6 to TRBJ2-7; TRBD2 matches 7 bases. Trimming cost V 5 bases and J 2 bases; bases outside gene matches: 7. CDR1 is SGHDT, CDR2 YYEEEE, per germline. The CDR3 is 14 residues long. The CDR3 bases are TGTGCCAGCAGGGTCCGGGGGGACCCCTACGAGCAGTACTTC. This encodes CASRVRGDPYEQYF. Together with reference TRBV5-6 and TRBJ2-7, the CDR3 gives the full variable domain: DAGVTQSPTHLIKTRGQQVTLRCSPKSGHDTVSWYQQALGQGPQFIFQYYEEEERQRGNFPDRFSGHQFPNYSSELNVNALLLGDSALYLCASRVRGDPYEQYFGPGTRLTVT.

This chain links TRBV6-1 with TRBJ1-1; no clear D gene. Germline V gives CDR1 MNHNS, CDR2 SASEGT. The V gene lost 3 bases and the J gene lost 3 bases, with 17 bases spanning the gap. This CDR3 has 16 residues. CDR3 amino acids: CASSDELGGRYTEAFF. Written as DNA, the CDR3 is TGTGCCAGCAGTGACGAACTCGGAGGGCGGTACACTGAAGCTTTCTTT.

The J gene is TRBJ2-2, the V gene TRBV6-5, with unresolved D. This CDR3 is built from 14 residues. Germline CDR1 MNHEY, CDR2 SVGAGI. Trimming removed 6 bases from V and 3 bases from J, with 11 bases in between. CDR3 DNA: TGTGCCAGCAGCCAAGAATGGGACACCGGGGAGCTGTTTTTT. This codes for CASSQEWDTGELFF.

CDR3 region: CATDRGTEAFF. The CDR3 DNA reads as TGTGCCACCGACAGGGGCACTGAAGCTTTCTTT. The rearrangement joins TRBV7-2 to TRBJ1-1; TRBD1 matches 8 bases. Germline V gene sequence: CDR1 SGHTA, CDR2 FQGNSA. Unmatched junction bases numbered 2, after V lost 10 bases and J lost 4 bases. The CDR3 length is 11 residues.

The chain carries TRBV6-6 and TRBJ2-5; D might be TRBD2 (6 bases). Germline V gene data show CDR1 as MNHNY and CDR2 as SVGAGI (reference sequence). CDR3 length equals 16 residues. V shed 1 base and J shed 2 bases, with 14 bases lying between them. The CDR3 region is CASSYLNGGFQETQYF. The CDR3 nucleotides are TGTGCCAGCAGTTACTTGAACGGGGGTTTTCAAGAGACCCAGTACTTC.

Points on this clone: This same CDR3 is encoded by further DNA sequences in the sample. The V gene is TRBV2, the J gene TRBJ2-5; D gene uncertain. The CDR3 has 13 residues. V was clipped by 4 bases and J by 5 bases, with 11 bases between them. Per germline, CDR1 SNHLY and CDR2 FYNNEI. This chain's CDR3 is CASSVGLDETQYF. For the CDR3, the DNA is TGTGCCAGCAGTGTCGGCCTTGACGAGACCCAGTACTTC.

In this sample, this clone turned up once. V gene TRBV27 combines with J gene TRBJ2-1, with TRBD2 identical over 7 bases. Unmatched junction bases numbered 8, after V lost 2 bases and J lost 4 bases. The CDR3 length is 16 residues. Germline lookup yields CDR1 MNHEY and CDR2 SMNVEV (reference sequence). This CDR3 reads CASSLAAGEVYNEQFF. The CDR3, as DNA: TGTGCCAGCAGTTTAGCGGCGGGGGAGGTATACAATGAGCAGTTCTTC.

This chain links TRBV4-1 with TRBJ2-7, with TRBD2 identical over 13 bases. Trimming took 3 bases from V and 5 from J; bases not matched to a gene: 19. The CDR3 runs to 20 residues. Germline lookup yields CDR1 MGHRA and CDR2 YSYEKL. The CDR3 reads CASSHRASGTSGVKENEQYF. CDR3 coding DNA: TGCGCCAGCAGCCACCGGGCCTCCGGGACTAGCGGGGTTAAGGAGAACGAGCAGTACTTC.

This clone occurred a few times. The V gene is TRBV19, the J gene TRBJ2-7, with 9 bases identical to TRBD1. Germline CDR1 reads LNHDA; CDR2 reads SQIVND (reference sequence). The V gene end was trimmed by 1 base and the J gene end by 4 bases; junction bases not matched to a gene: 5. The CDR3 totals 15 residues. CDR3 nucleotide sequence: TGTGCCAGTAGTATAGGGGGACAGGGATCGTACGAGCAGTACTTC. This sequence encodes CASSIGGQGSYEQYF.

This clone counts as medium-sized. V and J are TRBV6-4 and TRBJ2-6; D not certain. Trimming left V 0 bases short and J 3 bases short, with 0 bases between. CDR3 length: 13 residues. Germline CDR1 and CDR2: MRHNA and SNTAGT. CDR3 bases: TGTGCCAGCAGTGACTCTGGGGCCAACGTCCTGACTTTC. This codes for CASSDSGANVLTF.

This chain links TRBV4-2 with TRBJ2-1; 15 bases are a match to TRBD2. The CDR3 loop spans 15 amino acids. Looked up from germline, CDR1 is LGHNA and CDR2 is YNFKEQ. Trimming at V came to 4 bases and at J to 10 bases, leaving 5 bases not matched to a gene. CDR3 loop: CASSPGTSGGNEQFF. In DNA, the CDR3 is TGTGCCAGCAGCCCAGGGACTAGCGGGGGGAACGAGCAGTTCTTC.

In nucleotides, the CDR3 is TGTGCCAGCAGTTACGGCCCCATCTCTGTTGATACGCAGTATTTT. Translated: CASSYGPISVDTQYF. The V call is TRBV6-5, the J call TRBJ2-3; unclear D gene. V was cut by 2 bases and J by 6 bases, with 15 bases left in between. Germline CDR1 reads MNHEY; CDR2 reads SVGAGI. The CDR3 sequence is 15 residues long.

This clone was seen just once. The chain's CDR3 is CASSPDAGYEQYF. The CDR3 DNA reads TGTGCCAGCAGCCCTGACGCCGGCTACGAGCAGTACTTC. V and J are TRBV7-2 and TRBJ2-7; unclear D gene. Looked up from germline, CDR1 is SGHTA and CDR2 is FQGNSA. The V end lost 5 bases, the J end lost 3 bases, and 11 bases lay between the germline ends. The CDR3 runs to 13 residues.

The rearrangement links TRBV7-2 to TRBJ1-2; D is unclear. This CDR3 has 13 amino acids. Germline loops: CDR1 SGHTA, CDR2 FQGNSA. Trimming shortened V by 6 bases and J by 4 bases, and 12 bases separated the two germline ends. CDR3 nucleotide sequence: TGTGCCAGCAGTGCCGGACGGTTCTATGGCTACACCTTC. This translates into CASSAGRFYGYTF.

This clone was recorded once. The chain recombines TRBV5-4 with TRBJ2-1; TRBD2 matches at 9 bases. CDR1 and CDR2 from the germline V gene are SGHNT and YYREEE (reference sequence). J lost 2 bases, V lost 0 bases, and 3 bases had no gene match. The CDR3 contains 16 residues. The CDR3 sequence: CASSLDGLATYNEQFF. CDR3 bases: TGTGCCAGCAGCTTGGACGGACTAGCGACCTACAATGAGCAGTTCTTC.

V gene TRBV5-4 combines with J gene TRBJ1-2; 12 bases line up with TRBD1. Germline loops: CDR1 SGHNT, CDR2 YYREEE (reference sequence). This CDR3 spans 16 amino acids. Trimming took 1 base from V and 4 from J; bases not matched to a gene: 5. The CDR3 region is CASSLSGTGGFYGYTF. The CDR3 coding sequence is TGTGCCAGCAGCTTGAGTGGGACAGGGGGCTTCTATGGCTACACCTTC.

J is TRBJ1-5 and V is TRBV25-1; 8 positions match TRBD1. The germline V gene has CDR1 MGHDK and CDR2 SYGVNS. This CDR3 comprises 15 residues. Unmatched junction bases numbered 9, after V lost 4 bases and J lost 7 bases. CDR3 nucleotides: TGTGCCAGCAGTGGGACAGGGTCTTTCAACCAGCCCCAGCATTTT. Its protein is CASSGTGSFNQPQHF.

This clone was recorded once. The CDR3 coding sequence is TGTGCCAGCAGTGAAGGACTGGCCAATCAGCCCCAGCATTTT. Its translation is CASSEGLANQPQHF. This sequence joins TRBV6-1 and TRBJ1-5; no definite D call. Germline CDR1 reads MNHNS; CDR2 reads SASEGT. The CDR3 totals 14 residues. Trimming stripped 1 base from V and 3 bases from J, with 7 bases between.

V gene TRBV29-1 combines with J gene TRBJ2-1; D possibly corresponds to TRBD2 (5 bases). There are 11 residues in the CDR3. The germline V gene has CDR1 SQVTM and CDR2 ANQGSEA. The V end was cut by 3 bases, the J end by 8 bases, with 8 bases between. CDR3 nucleotide sequence: TGCAGCGTTGAGAGGGTTGATGAGCAGTTCTTC. Translated: CSVERVDEQFF.

The chain joins TRBV2 to TRBJ1-2; 8 bases match TRBD1. The CDR3 contains 11 residues. Germline V gene sequence: CDR1 SNHLY, CDR2 FYNNEI. J lost 4 bases, V lost 9 bases, and 1 base had no gene match. CDR3 sequence (DNA): TGTGCCAGTACAGGGGGCTATGGCTACACCTTC. This translates into CASTGGYGYTF.

The rearrangement links TRBV9 to TRBJ2-3; perhaps TRBD1 as D (5 bases). In germline, CDR1 is SGDLS, CDR2 YYNGEE. The CDR3 is 12 residues long. Trimming stripped 4 bases from V and 10 bases from J, with 13 bases between. In DNA form, the CDR3 reads TGTGCCAGCAGCTCAGGGAAACTGCCGCAGTATTTT. It codes for CASSSGKLPQYF.